This entry describes one TCR beta chain. What it binds is not known. TCRdb's copy holds only in-frame clones and misses some; the assay was immunoSEQ multiplex PCR. The table shows around 100,000 clones, with more than 70% occurring only once. This record comes from a study of T cell responses to AZD1222 COVID-19 vaccine. Study-wide results and limits: Vaccination with two AZD1222 doses was followed by a rise in Spike-specific TCR breadth and depth. Among AZD1222 vaccinees, only 5 to 7 were seropositive at baseline.

The sequencing used peripheral blood, collected on day 0 of MenACWY control vaccination. This clonotype was obtained from an adult in good health.

The CDR3 loop is CASSLLRTGNTEAFF. As DNA, the CDR3 is TGTGCCAGCAGCTTGTTAAGGACGGGGAACACTGAAGCTTTCTTT. The chain uses TRBV5-4 and TRBJ1-1; D remains ambiguous. Germline V gene sequence: CDR1 SGHNT, CDR2 YYREEE (reference sequence). V shed 1 base and J shed 1 base, with 11 bases lying between them. CDR3 length: 15 amino acids. The full variable domain, rest sourced from reference TRBV5-4 and TRBJ1-1, is ETGVTQSPTHLIKTRGQQVTLRCSSQSGHNTVSWYQQALGQGPQFIFQYYREEENGRGNFPPRFSGLQFPNYSSELNVNALELDDSALYLCASSLLRTGNTEAFFGQGTRLTVV.